A single sample gave rise to the 26 T cell receptor beta chains below, sequenced in a study of blood T cell repertoires in COVID-19. Only in-frame clones appear in the TCRdb table, and some are missing; sequencing was by immunoSEQ multiplex PCR. This table has a few hundred thousand clones, around 90% appearing once. Material for sequencing was peripheral blood. All receptors come from a man in his sixties who had recovered from COVID-19.

The chain combines TRBV11-2 with TRBJ2-7; 7 nucleotides agree with TRBD2. The CDR3 sequence is 13 residues long. J lost 4 bases, V lost 3 bases, and 3 bases had no gene match. CDR1 and CDR2 from the germline V gene are SGHAT and FQNNGV. The CDR3 nucleotides are TGTGCCAGCAGCTTCGCGGGGGTATACGAGCAGTACTTC. Protein: CASSFAGVYEQYF.

This chain uses TRBV9 with TRBJ2-3; 7 bases match TRBD2. With V trimmed by 1 base and J by 2 bases, 7 bases remained unmatched. Germline assignment: CDR1 SGDLS and CDR2 YYNGEE. The CDR3 spans 16 residues. The CDR3 here is CASSVRNRGDTDTQYF. CDR3 sequence (DNA): TGTGCCAGCAGCGTACGTAACCGGGGGGACACAGATACGCAGTATTTT.

This clone was observed a handful of times. V is TRBV12-1 and J is TRBJ1-1; the D segment call TRBD1 is taken from the table without a DNA check. TRBV12-1 is a documented pseudogene. The CDR3 loop spans 14 amino acids. The CDR3 is CASSLGHANTEAFF. The CDR3 DNA reads TGTGCCAGCAGCCTGGGACACGCGAACACTGAAGCTTTCTTT.

This sequence joins TRBV5-6 and TRBJ1-5; 9 positions agree with TRBD1. CDR1 SGHDT and CDR2 YYEEEE come from the germline V gene. This CDR3 contains 16 residues. J was trimmed by 3 bases and V by 4 bases; bases with no gene match: 8. CDR3 DNA sequence: TGTGCCAGCAGCGACGGGACAGGGCCGATCAATCAGCCCCAGCATTTT. It encodes CASSDGTGPINQPQHF.

The chain links TRBV7-8 to TRBJ2-3; tentative D call: TRBD2 (7 bases). The CDR3 contains 16 residues. Deletions cut 2 bases from V and 0 bases from J, with 12 bases between. Germline values: CDR1 SGHVS, CDR2 FQNEAQ. Here the CDR3 DNA reads TGTGCCAGCAGCTTAATAGGGGGGGCTAGCACAGATACGCAGTATTTT. Translated: CASSLIGGASTDTQYF.

The V call is TRBV2, the J call TRBJ2-7; D is perhaps TRBD2 (6 bases). CDR1 is SNHLY and CDR2 is FYNNEI in the germline V gene. This CDR3 comprises 12 residues. With 10 bases removed from V and 4 bases from J, the gap between germline ends came to 14 bases. This CDR3 reads CATYPGGYEQYF. CDR3 DNA: TGTGCCACCTACCCCGGGGGATACGAGCAGTACTTC.

The chain uses TRBV4-2 and TRBJ2-4; maybe TRBD2 (6 bases). Trimming pared 0 bases from V and 5 bases from J, leaving 26 bases between. The CDR3 has 20 amino acids. The germline V gene has CDR1 LGHNA and CDR2 YNFKEQ. CDR3 sequence (DNA): TGTGCCAGCAGCCAAGATCCATCCGTAGGGCCCAGCCCGGGGGAAAACATTCAGTACTTC. As protein: CASSQDPSVGPSPGENIQYF.

The chain carries TRBV5-6 and TRBJ1-4; 7 nucleotides agree with TRBD1. V gave up 4 bases and J gave up 0 bases; unmatched junction bases: 12. Germline V gene sequence: CDR1 SGHDT, CDR2 YYEEEE. This CDR3 has 18 amino acids. The CDR3, as DNA: TGTGCCAGCAGCGGAATACCGGGACAGAGTGCAACTAATGAAAAACTGTTTTTT. Protein product: CASSGIPGQSATNEKLFF. Combining the CDR3 with reference TRBV5-6 and TRBJ1-4 gives the whole variable domain DAGVTQSPTHLIKTRGQQVTLRCSPKSGHDTVSWYQQALGQGPQFIFQYYEEEERQRGNFPDRFSGHQFPNYSSELNVNALLLGDSALYLCASSGIPGQSATNEKLFFGSGTQLSVL.

This chain joins TRBV3-1 (or the pseudogene TRBV3-2) and TRBJ2-7; D unresolved. The CDR3 spans 13 residues. Trimming shortened V by 4 bases and J by 7 bases, and 14 bases separated the two germline ends. Germline V gene lookup returns CDR1 LGHDT and CDR2 YNNKEL (reference sequence). The CDR3 is CASSPPLGGEQYF. The CDR3 DNA is TGTGCCAGCAGCCCGCCCCTCGGCGGAGAGCAGTACTTC.

The chain couples TRBV6-4 to TRBJ2-1; 7 positions match TRBD2. The CDR3 consists of 15 residues. The germline V gene encodes CDR1 MRHNA and CDR2 SNTAGT. The V and J ends lost 10 bases and 0 bases, in that order; junction bases with no gene match: 9. The CDR3 loop is CATQGSGASYNEQFF. CDR3 DNA sequence: TGTGCCACCCAAGGCAGCGGGGCCTCCTACAATGAGCAGTTCTTC.

The V gene is TRBV6-4, the J gene TRBJ2-7; TRBD2 matches 9 bases. J gave up 2 bases and V 6 bases, and 11 bases lay outside the gene matches. From germline, CDR1 is MRHNA and CDR2 SNTAGT. This CDR3 region has 16 residues. The CDR3 DNA reads as TGTGCCAGCAGGGTGGGTAGCGGGGGACCGACCTACGAGCAGTACTTC. Its protein is CASRVGSGGPTYEQYF.

V usage is TRBV19 and J usage is TRBJ1-1, with a tentative D call TRBD1 (6 bases). This CDR3 has 15 amino acids. CDR1 LNHDA and CDR2 SQIVND come from the germline V gene (reference sequence). V dropped 4 bases and J dropped 2 bases, with 14 bases sitting between them. CDR3 residues: CASSTANRVNTEAFF. The CDR3 region has the DNA TGTGCCAGTAGTACCGCAAACAGGGTAAACACTGAAGCTTTCTTT. Looking up the rest from reference TRBV19 and TRBJ1-1 gives the full variable domain: DGGITQSPKYLFRKEGQNVTLSCEQNLNHDAMYWYRQDPGQGLRLIYYSQIVNDFQKGDIAEGYSVSREKKESFPLTVTSAQKNPTAFYLCASSTANRVNTEAFFGQGTRLTVV.

V is TRBV10-3 and J is TRBJ2-1; 12 bases are a match to TRBD2. Germline V lookup: CDR1 ENHRY, CDR2 SYGVKD. The CDR3 spans 16 residues. The V gene end was trimmed by 5 bases and the J gene end by 4 bases; junction bases not matched to a gene: 6. The chain's CDR3 is CAISMTSGGVYNEQFF. DNA for the CDR3: TGTGCCATCAGTATGACTAGCGGGGGTGTGTACAATGAGCAGTTCTTC.

The chain links TRBV7-2 to TRBJ1-2; D gene unclear. The length of the CDR3 is 14 residues. Germline assignment: CDR1 SGHTA and CDR2 FQGNSA. V dropped 1 base and J dropped 5 bases, with 11 bases sitting between them. This CDR3 is CASSLESVTYGYTF. In DNA form, the CDR3 reads TGTGCCAGCAGCTTAGAGTCCGTTACTTATGGCTACACCTTC.

The gene calls are TRBV6-8 and TRBJ1-5; no definite D call. CDR1 and CDR2 from the germline V gene are MNHGY and SAAAGT. The CDR3 consists of 17 residues. Between the trimmed V and J ends, which lost 2 bases and 0 bases, there was a span of 14 bases. CDR3 in DNA: TGTGCCAGCAGTTACGCAACAGTTCTTTATAGCAATCAGCCCCAGCATTTT. This encodes CASSYATVLYSNQPQHF.

This chain links TRBV7-6 with TRBJ1-3; D not resolved. In germline, CDR1 is SGHVS, CDR2 FNYEAQ. Trimming took 2 bases from V and 3 from J, leaving 14 bases between them. The CDR3 length is 16 residues. This CDR3 is CASSLLPGPGGNTIYF. CDR3 DNA: TGTGCCAGCAGCTTACTGCCAGGCCCCGGTGGAAACACCATATATTTT. Full variable domain (outside the CDR3, taken from reference TRBV7-6 and TRBJ1-3): GAGVSQSPRYKVTKRGQDVALRCDPISGHVSLYWYRQALGQGPEFLTYFNYEAQQDKSGLPNDRFSAERPEGSISTLTIQRTEQRDSAMYRCASSLLPGPGGNTIYFGEGSWLTVV.

The rearrangement uses TRBV6-1 and TRBJ1-4, with TRBD1 identical over 7 bases. This CDR3 is built from 16 residues. J was trimmed by 4 bases and V by 3 bases; bases with no gene match: 8. Germline-derived CDR1 and CDR2 are MNHNS and SASEGT. CDR3 sequence reads: CASSENLGGGNEKLFF. In DNA form, the CDR3 reads TGTGCCAGCAGTGAGAATTTAGGGGGCGGTAATGAAAAACTGTTTTTT.

V usage is TRBV27 and J usage is TRBJ2-7; maybe TRBD1 (6 bases). V shed 3 bases and J shed 4 bases, with 19 bases lying between them. In germline, CDR1 is MNHEY, CDR2 SMNVEV (reference sequence). CDR3 length equals 16 residues. The CDR3 sequence is CASSFSPGHMLYEQYF. The CDR3 nucleotides are TGTGCCAGCAGTTTCTCACCGGGACATATGCTTTACGAGCAGTACTTC.

The chain employs TRBV15 and TRBJ1-5; D not resolved. This CDR3 has 14 residues. V shed 0 bases and J shed 9 bases, with 12 bases lying between them. CDR1 is LNHNV, CDR2 YYDKDF, per germline (reference sequence). The CDR3 DNA reads TGTGCCACCAGCAGAGATACGTCTTCGGGGCCCCAGCATTTT. The encoded protein is CATSRDTSSGPQHF.

As DNA, the CDR3 is TGTGCCAGCAGCCAAGGGGTACAGGGGATTAAATATGGCTACACCTTC. It specifies CASSQGVQGIKYGYTF. This chain uses TRBV4-2 with TRBJ1-2, with TRBD1 identical over 7 bases. Per germline, CDR1 LGHNA and CDR2 YNFKEQ. The CDR3 is made up of 16 amino acids. V lost 1 base to trimming and J lost 5 bases; unmatched junction nucleotides: 10.

J is TRBJ1-3 and V is TRBV23-1; no clear D gene. TRBV23-1 is filed as an ORF, its function uncertain. V shed 0 bases and J shed 0 bases, with 18 bases lying between them. The CDR3 length is 19 residues. The chain's CDR3 is CASSQSVYRGVLSGNTIYF. DNA for the CDR3: TGCGCCAGCAGTCAATCGGTTTATCGCGGGGTCCTCTCTGGAAACACCATATATTTT.

The V and J genes are TRBV27 and TRBJ1-2; D possibly corresponds to TRBD1 (6 bases). The V end lost 4 bases, the J end lost 5 bases, and 11 bases lay between the germline ends. The CDR3 contains 13 residues. Germline-derived CDR1 and CDR2 are MNHEY and SMNVEV (reference sequence). The chain's CDR3 is CASSSTGTYGYTF. CDR3 nucleotide sequence: TGTGCCAGCAGTTCCACAGGGACGTATGGCTACACCTTC.

The chain links TRBV2 to TRBJ2-1, with 13 bases matching TRBD2. CDR3 size: 18 residues. After removal of 4 bases from V and 6 bases from J, the junction contained 12 bases not matched to a gene. From germline, CDR1 is SNHLY and CDR2 FYNNEI. CDR3 nucleotide sequence: TGTGCCAGCAGTGGAGGGCAACTAGCGGGGGGGCGAGGCAATGAGCAGTTCTTC. Translating gives CASSGGQLAGGRGNEQFF.

The J gene is TRBJ2-2, the V gene TRBV27; 7 positions agree with TRBD1. V was pared by 6 bases and J by 1 base, with 5 bases of the junction left unmatched. The CDR3 runs 15 residues. CDR1 and CDR2 from the germline V gene are MNHEY and SMNVEV (reference sequence). CDR3 sequence reads: CASRQRQGNTGELFF. The CDR3 region has the DNA TGTGCCAGCAGACAAAGACAGGGGAACACCGGGGAGCTGTTTTTT.

The chain carries TRBV27 and TRBJ1-1, with D possibly TRBD1 on 5 matching bases. The CDR3 is 12 residues long. V was pared by 6 bases and J by 12 bases, with 17 bases between. Germline-derived CDR1 and CDR2 are MNHEY and SMNVEV (reference sequence). This CDR3 reads CASRSLWGRSFF. The CDR3 DNA reads TGTGCCAGCAGATCCCTCTGGGGGAGGTCTTTCTTT.

The rearrangement uses TRBV7-6 and TRBJ2-3; TRBD2 aligns across 11 bases. Per the germline V gene, CDR1 is SGHVS and CDR2 is FNYEAQ. The CDR3 consists of 15 residues. The V gene end was trimmed by 8 bases and the J gene end by 5 bases; junction bases not matched to a gene: 9. CDR3: CASGSSGGVIDTQYF. Here the CDR3 DNA reads TGTGCCAGCGGGAGTAGCGGGGGGGTCATAGATACGCAGTATTTT.